Here is one T cell receptor (beta chain) with its context. In the authors' methods: Scientists estimated how many nucleated cells there were by amplifying reference gene primers. This table comes from immunoSEQ multiplex PCR, and its TCRdb copy is limited to in-frame clones, with some not included. The DNA was the basis for D and trimming; V, J and clone size are from that table. The data show tens of thousands of clones, with approximately 80% seen just once and about 15% held by the top ten. The V gene's germline CDR1 is MGHRA and CDR2 YSYEKL. The CDR3 sequence is 16 residues long. After removal of 3 bases from V and 2 bases from J, the junction contained 3 bases not matched to a gene. In Seattle, patients joined the study during active infection and were tracked longitudinally. The data stem from a study of blood T cell repertoires in COVID-19. Study-level information: The United States, Italy and Spain supplied acute and convalescent COVID-19 samples. From T cells, B-cell-depleted T cells, or PBMCs came the material, which was cDNA or gDNA.

This clonotype was obtained from a man aged 55 to 70 with COVID-19, enrolled during active disease. The V gene is TRBV4-1, the J gene TRBJ1-6; 8 bases align to TRBD1. Sequencing input: peripheral blood. CDR3 nucleotide sequence: TGCGCCAGCAGCCAGACAGGGGTCACCTATAATTCACCCCTCCACTTT. Translating it yields CASSQTGVTYNSPLHF.